One and the same sample provided the 26 T cell receptor beta chains below, sequenced in a study of cytomegalovirus exposure and HLA in healthy donors. Primers: 60 Vbeta forward and 13 Jbeta reverse. TCRdb keeps only in-frame clones here, not all; method: immunoSEQ multiplex PCR. The repertoire holds some 190,000 clones, with 81% as singletons. The sample taken for sequencing was PBMCs. The origin of the receptors is a man aged 40-55 years in good health and CMV-seropositive.

The rearrangement joins TRBV4-2 to TRBJ1-6; 12 positions agree with TRBD1. The trim removed 1 base at V and 9 bases at J, leaving 4 bases unmatched. CDR1 LGHNA and CDR2 YNFKEQ come from the germline V gene. The CDR3 runs 16 residues. CDR3 nucleotides: TGTGCCAGCAGCCAAGTAGGGACAGGGGGCCTTTCACCCCTCCACTTT. Translated, it gives CASSQVGTGGLSPLHF.

The rearrangement uses TRBV5-1 and TRBJ2-3, with TRBD1 matching 8 bases. This CDR3 has 16 residues. Germline V gene sequence: CDR1 SGHRS, CDR2 YFSETQ. V lost 3 bases and J lost 0; bases outside the gene matches: 6. CDR3 coding DNA: TGCGCCAGCAGCTGGTCAGGGGGCGCGAGCACAGATACGCAGTATTTT. It translates to CASSWSGGASTDTQYF.

The chain links TRBV2 to TRBJ2-1, with TRBD2 identical over 9 bases. V lost 7 bases and J lost 9; bases outside the gene matches: 13. This CDR3 comprises 15 residues. Germline loops: CDR1 SNHLY, CDR2 FYNNEI. CDR3 DNA: TGTGCCAGCAACCTAAAGACTAGCGGTGGGGGTGAGCAGTTCTTC. It codes for CASNLKTSGGGEQFF.

The chain recombines TRBV2 with TRBJ2-2; a possible D gene is TRBD2 (5 bases). Trimming removed 5 bases at V and 2 bases at J, with 21 bases between. The CDR3 is made up of 18 amino acids. CDR1 and CDR2 (germline): SNHLY, FYNNEI. This CDR3 is CASSLRLAASGNTGELFF. In DNA, the CDR3 is TGTGCCAGCAGTCTCCGCTTGGCAGCGAGCGGAAACACCGGGGAGCTGTTTTTT.

The CDR3 reads CASSHRAGDENIQYF. The DNA for the CDR3 is TGTGCCAGCAGCCACAGGGCGGGAGACGAAAACATTCAGTACTTC. V usage is TRBV4-2 and J usage is TRBJ2-4; 7 bases are shared with TRBD2. The CDR3 extends over 15 amino acids. Trimming removed 3 bases from V and 5 bases from J; junction bases left unmatched: 7. Germline V gene data show CDR1 as LGHNA and CDR2 as YNFKEQ.

This clone was found a few times. This chain uses TRBV4-1 with TRBJ2-1, with 14 bases aligning to TRBD2. The germline V gene has CDR1 MGHRA and CDR2 YSYEKL. With 0 bases clipped from V and 6 bases from J, the junction kept 4 bases outside the gene matches. CDR3 length: 17 amino acids. In DNA, the CDR3 is TGCGCCAGCAGCCAAGAAAAGGGACTAGCGGGGGCCAATGAGCAGTTCTTC. Its protein is CASSQEKGLAGANEQFF.

This chain joins TRBV23-1 and TRBJ2-7; 9 bases line up with TRBD1. TRBV23-1 is flagged as an ORF with uncertain function. CDR3 length: 14 residues. With 7 bases clipped from V and 2 bases from J, the junction kept 6 bases outside the gene matches. The CDR3 loop reads CASTRGQGTYEQYF. In DNA form, the CDR3 reads TGCGCCAGCACGAGGGGACAGGGCACCTACGAGCAGTACTTC.

The chain links TRBV28 to TRBJ1-2; D gene unclear. Germline CDR1 is MDHEN and CDR2 is SYDVKM. This CDR3 comprises 13 residues. Trimming pared 2 bases from V and 4 bases from J, leaving 8 bases between. The CDR3 DNA follows: TGTGCCAGCAGTTTAGGTCCCAGCTATGGCTACACCTTC. Protein sequence: CASSLGPSYGYTF.

This chain joins TRBV9 and TRBJ1-2; unclear D gene. In germline, CDR1 is SGDLS, CDR2 YYNGEE. V lost 0 bases to trimming and J lost 4 bases, with 13 bases between them. The CDR3 is 15 amino acids. Written as DNA, the CDR3 is TGTGCCAGCAGCGTAGGAGGAGGGCTTAGCTATGGCTACACCTTC. Its protein is CASSVGGGLSYGYTF.

V gene TRBV18 combines with J gene TRBJ2-3; the D is unclear. This CDR3 contains 12 residues. The V gene lost 3 bases and the J gene lost 9 bases, with 10 bases spanning the gap. Germline V gene lookup returns CDR1 KGHSH and CDR2 LQKENI. DNA for the CDR3: TGTGCCAGCTCACCGATTAGTCTCACGCAGTATTTT. Residues: CASSPISLTQYF.

This sequence joins TRBV28 and TRBJ1-1; 7 bases are shared with TRBD1. The germline V gene encodes CDR1 MDHEN and CDR2 SYDVKM. V trimming: 6 bases; J trimming: 8 bases; junction bases outside the gene matches: 18. CDR3 length: 16 residues. The CDR3 region is CASRSTGTVERGEAFF. As DNA, the CDR3 is TGTGCCAGCAGATCGACAGGGACCGTCGAACGAGGGGAAGCTTTCTTT.

The chain couples TRBV7-3 to TRBJ1-5; maybe TRBD1 (6 bases). Trimming left V 5 bases short and J 4 bases short, with 18 bases between. The CDR3 is 16 amino acids. The germline CDR1 and CDR2 sequences are SGHTA and FQGTGA. CDR3 loop: CASSLWGPGGNQPQHF. In DNA, the CDR3 is TGTGCCAGCAGCCTTTGGGGGCCTGGAGGTAATCAGCCCCAGCATTTT.

The V and J genes are TRBV7-9 and TRBJ1-1; 8 bases agree with TRBD1. The junction had 8 bases not matched to a gene; V was cut back by 1 base and J by 4 bases. CDR3 length: 16 residues. The germline V gene encodes CDR1 SEHNR and CDR2 FQNEAQ (reference sequence). CDR3 DNA: TGTGCCAGCAGCTTAGTGGGGCAGGGGGCGCGCACTGAAGCTTTCTTT. Protein product: CASSLVGQGARTEAFF.

This clone has just one count. The rearrangement uses TRBV30 and TRBJ2-7; 9 positions match TRBD2. Trimming at V came to 0 bases and at J to 7 bases, leaving 7 bases not matched to a gene. The CDR3 sequence is 14 residues long. Germline V gives CDR1 GTSNPN, CDR2 SVGIG (reference sequence). CDR3 protein: CAWSVKTSGREQYF. Written as DNA, the CDR3 is TGTGCCTGGAGTGTAAAGACTAGCGGTCGGGAGCAGTACTTC.

The J gene is TRBJ2-1, the V gene TRBV5-1; TRBD1 agrees at 10 bases. The germline gives CDR1 SGHRS, CDR2 YFSETQ. V dropped 3 bases and J dropped 8; count of bases not matched to a gene: 11. This CDR3 has 16 amino acids. CDR3 residues: CASSWAGTGESDEQFF. As DNA, the CDR3 is TGCGCCAGCAGCTGGGCCGGGACAGGGGAGTCGGATGAGCAGTTCTTC. Together with reference TRBV5-1 and TRBJ2-1, the CDR3 gives the full variable domain: KAGVTQTPRYLIKTRGQQVTLSCSPISGHRSVSWYQQTPGQGLQFLFEYFSETQRNKGNFPGRFSGRQFSNSRSEMNVSTLELGDSALYLCASSWAGTGESDEQFFGPGTRLTVL.

In this sample, this clone turned up a few times. The chain joins TRBV6-1 to TRBJ1-4; no reliable D call. Trimming left V 4 bases short and J 4 bases short, with 10 bases between. Germline-derived CDR1 and CDR2 are MNHNS and SASEGT. CDR3 length equals 14 residues. CDR3 amino acids: CASSGTVFNEKLFF. CDR3 bases: TGTGCCAGCAGTGGTACAGTCTTTAATGAAAAACTGTTTTTT.

This chain uses TRBV5-1 with TRBJ2-2, with 8 bases aligning to TRBD1. This CDR3 region has 17 residues. Unmatched junction bases numbered 9, after V lost 4 bases and J lost 1 base. Per the germline V gene, CDR1 is SGHRS and CDR2 is YFSETQ. This CDR3 is CASSGGPGTGNTGELFF. The CDR3 DNA sequence: TGCGCCAGCAGCGGTGGCCCAGGGACAGGGAACACCGGGGAGCTGTTTTTT.

This clone was seen more than once but under ten times. This sequence joins TRBV28 and TRBJ1-5, with D hard to call. Germline V gene data show CDR1 as MDHEN and CDR2 as SYDVKM. The germline V and J ends were trimmed by 6 bases and 0 bases, with 9 bases remaining between them. The CDR3 runs 14 residues. This CDR3 is CASRLVYSNQPQHF. The CDR3 region has the DNA TGTGCCAGCAGGTTAGTTTATAGCAATCAGCCCCAGCATTTT.

The genes are TRBV15 and TRBJ1-2; 9 nucleotides agree with TRBD1. CDR1 and CDR2 from the germline V gene are LNHNV and YYDKDF (reference sequence). The CDR3 sequence is 19 residues long. Trimming took 0 bases from V and 2 from J; bases not matched to a gene: 13. The CDR3 nucleotides are TGTGCCACCAGCAGAGATCCGGGACAGGGCGGACGACGGAACTATGGCTACACCTTC. Residues: CATSRDPGQGGRRNYGYTF.

J is TRBJ2-5 and V is TRBV11-1, with a tentative D call TRBD2 (7 bases). This CDR3 is built from 17 residues. The germline V gene encodes CDR1 SGHAT and CDR2 FQDESV (reference sequence). The V end lost 3 bases, the J end lost 5 bases, and 22 bases lay between the germline ends. The CDR3 reads CASSFSFTGGVRETQYF. The CDR3 DNA sequence: TGTGCCAGCAGCTTTAGTTTTACGGGGGGCGTTCGGGAGACCCAGTACTTC.

A word on this clone: Other DNA sequences within the sample encode an identical CDR3. The V call is TRBV18, the J call TRBJ1-1, with 9 bases matching TRBD1. V trimming: 0 bases; J trimming: 3 bases; junction bases outside the gene matches: 5. Per the germline V gene, CDR1 is KGHSH and CDR2 is LQKENI. The CDR3 loop spans 16 amino acids. CDR3 in amino acids: CASSPPGTGPHTEAFF. Here the CDR3 DNA reads TGTGCCAGCTCACCACCGGGGACAGGGCCCCACACTGAAGCTTTCTTT.

The CDR3 bases are TGTGCCAGCAGCTTTGGTCGCGAGCAGTACTTC. Translated, it gives CASSFGREQYF. The chain has TRBV5-6 and TRBJ2-5; D remains ambiguous. The DNA matches TRBJ2-7 better at its end, which makes the J call doubtful. Germline CDR1 reads SGHDT; CDR2 reads YYEEEE. The CDR3 is 11 amino acids.

The gene calls are TRBV15 and TRBJ2-7; 7 positions agree with TRBD1. CDR3 length equals 14 residues. J gave up 6 bases and V 5 bases, and 10 bases lay outside the gene matches. CDR1 and CDR2 (germline): LNHNV, YYDKDF (reference sequence). DNA for the CDR3: TGTGCCACCAGCGCCCGACAGGGAGTCGGCGAGCAGTACTTC. Translation: CATSARQGVGEQYF.

This chain links TRBV5-1 with TRBJ2-7; 7 bases are a match to TRBD1. Per germline, CDR1 SGHRS and CDR2 YFSETQ. V dropped 4 bases and J dropped 2; count of bases not matched to a gene: 6. The CDR3 runs 14 residues. CDR3 residues: CASSRRQGAYEQYF. CDR3 sequence (DNA): TGCGCCAGCAGCCGCCGACAGGGCGCCTACGAGCAGTACTTC. The complete variable domain, with remaining parts taken from reference TRBV5-1 and TRBJ2-7, reads KAGVTQTPRYLIKTRGQQVTLSCSPISGHRSVSWYQQTPGQGLQFLFEYFSETQRNKGNFPGRFSGRQFSNSRSEMNVSTLELGDSALYLCASSRRQGAYEQYFGPGTRLTVT.

V and J are TRBV6-1 and TRBJ2-3; the match to TRBD2 covers 14 bases. Germline loops: CDR1 MNHNS, CDR2 SASEGT. The CDR3 covers 15 residues. With V trimmed by 7 bases and J by 6 bases, 6 bases remained unmatched. The CDR3 protein is CASMRLAGGLDTQYF. DNA for the CDR3: TGTGCCAGCATGAGACTAGCGGGAGGGTTGGATACGCAGTATTTT.

The chain couples TRBV2 to TRBJ2-5; 8 bases align to TRBD2. The CDR3 runs 15 residues. V lost 4 bases and J lost 1; bases outside the gene matches: 5. Germline V gene lookup returns CDR1 SNHLY and CDR2 FYNNEI. CDR3 sequence (DNA): TGTGCCAGCAGTGGGGTAGCGGGGCTCCAAGAGACCCAGTACTTC. This encodes CASSGVAGLQETQYF.